The 5 T cell receptor beta chains reported below all come from one sample, sequenced in a study of shared clonotypes between healthy human individuals. Profiled with immunoSEQ multiplex PCR; TCRdb holds only in-frame clones, not every one. The sample has about 2.3 million clones, around 92% seen once; the top ten hold 0.37%. The sample was naive CD4+ T cells from PBMCs. Specified subset: CD45RA+ positively selected. Receptor source: a man between 18 and 35 years old in good health. Some clones in this sample may be carry-over from other donors' samples.

This chain uses TRBV10-3 with TRBJ2-7, with 9 positions matching TRBD1. This CDR3 contains 15 residues. The junction had 5 bases not matched to a gene; V was cut back by 2 bases and J by 3 bases. Germline V gene lookup returns CDR1 ENHRY and CDR2 SYGVKD. CDR3 coding DNA: TGTGCCATCAGTGAGAACAGGGGGCATGGCTACGAGCAGTACTTC. Its translation: CAISENRGHGYEQYF.

In the case of this clone: Other DNA sequences of this sample code for an identical CDR3. The genes are TRBV9 and TRBJ2-2; 9 bases are shared with TRBD2. The V gene's germline CDR1 is SGDLS and CDR2 YYNGEE. The V gene end was trimmed by 0 bases and the J gene end by 5 bases; junction bases not matched to a gene: 2. The CDR3 loop spans 15 amino acids. CDR3 nucleotide sequence: TGTGCCAGCAGCGTAGGCCTAGCGGGAACCGGGGAGCTGTTTTTT. Translating it yields CASSVGLAGTGELFF.

This clone was counted only a few times. V gene TRBV29-1 combines with J gene TRBJ1-1, with no clear D. The CDR3 spans 11 residues. Germline CDR1 reads SQVTM; CDR2 reads ANQGSEA. The V end was cut by 4 bases, the J end by 7 bases, with 10 bases between. CDR3 protein: CSVAYTDEAFF. CDR3 in DNA: TGCAGCGTTGCCTACACCGATGAAGCTTTCTTT. Full variable domain (outside the CDR3, taken from reference TRBV29-1 and TRBJ1-1): SAVISQKPSRDICQRGTSLTIQCQVDSQVTMMFWYRQQPGQSLTLIATANQGSEATYESGFVIDKFPISRPNLTFSTLTVSNMSPEDSSIYLCSVAYTDEAFFGQGTRLTVV.

The table lists this clone with a few counts. V is TRBV2 and J is TRBJ2-2, with no clear D. The CDR3 totals 12 residues. Trimming removed 4 bases at V and 4 bases at J, with 4 bases between. CDR1 is SNHLY and CDR2 is FYNNEI in the germline V gene. CDR3: CASSGITGELFF. The DNA of the CDR3 is TGTGCCAGCAGTGGGATCACCGGGGAGCTGTTTTTT.

This clone was recorded once. The V call is TRBV7-3, the J call TRBJ2-3; 7 bases are shared with TRBD2. J gave up 3 bases and V 5 bases, and 11 bases lay outside the gene matches. Germline V gene sequence: CDR1 SGHTA, CDR2 FQGTGA. CDR3 size: 16 residues. The CDR3 reads CASSGGTTVGTDTQYF. Here the CDR3 DNA reads TGTGCCAGCAGCGGGGGGACTACCGTAGGAACAGATACGCAGTATTTT.